The 17 T cell receptor beta chains below all came from one sample that was sequenced in a study of blood T cell repertoires in COVID-19. Here immunoSEQ multiplex PCR was the method, and the copy in TCRdb shows in-frame clones only, minus some. The sample lists approximately 450,000 clones, 87% occurring once. Material for sequencing was PBMCs or T cells enriched from blood (not recorded which). The source is a young woman with acute COVID-19.

V usage is TRBV14 and J usage is TRBJ2-2, with 12 nucleotides matching TRBD2. The length of the CDR3 is 17 residues. Germline assignment: CDR1 SGHDN and CDR2 FVKESK. The J segment lost 3 bases and the V segment lost 2 bases, leaving 4 bases of the junction unmatched. The CDR3 bases are TGTGCCAGCAGCCAAAGGACTAGCGGGAAATACACCGGGGAGCTGTTTTTT. Protein: CASSQRTSGKYTGELFF.

V is TRBV7-6 and J is TRBJ2-7; D may be TRBD1 (6 bases). The CDR3 contains 16 residues. The ends were cut back, 1 base at V and 5 bases at J, with 18 bases in the middle. CDR1 is SGHVS, CDR2 FNYEAQ, per germline. The CDR3 DNA reads TGTGCCAGCAGCTTAGTGCTGGGGGCTATGACTCACGAGCAGTACTTC. It yields the protein CASSLVLGAMTHEQYF.

This clone was seen once. The chain is built from TRBV9 and TRBJ2-5, with 7 bases that match TRBD1. The CDR3 runs 16 residues. The V and J ends lost 4 bases and 3 bases, in that order; junction bases with no gene match: 12. Germline V gene lookup returns CDR1 SGDLS and CDR2 YYNGEE. In DNA, the CDR3 is TGTGCCAGCAGCAGCCCCCACACAGGGGACGAAGAGACCCAGTACTTC. It is translated as CASSSPHTGDEETQYF.

This chain uses TRBV30 with TRBJ1-2; D is undetermined. From germline, CDR1 is GTSNPN and CDR2 SVGIG (reference sequence). CDR3 size: 12 residues. Trimming removed 2 bases from V and 4 bases from J, with 8 bases in between. Here the CDR3 reads CAWSHNFYGYTF. The CDR3 DNA reads TGTGCCTGGAGTCATAACTTCTATGGCTACACCTTC. Full variable domain (outside the CDR3, taken from reference TRBV30 and TRBJ1-2): SQTIHQWPATLVQPVGSPLSLECTVEGTSNPNLYWYRQAAGRGLQLLFYSVGIGQISSEVPQNLSASRPQDRQFILSSKKLLLSDSGFYLCAWSHNFYGYTFGSGTRLTVV.

The rearrangement links TRBV11-2 to TRBJ1-5; D call uncertain. V lost 5 bases, J lost 9 bases, and 14 bases lay in between. Per germline, CDR1 SGHAT and CDR2 FQNNGV. The CDR3 sequence is 13 residues long. CDR3 coding DNA: TGTGCCAGCAGCGTCAGCCTAGCGGGGCCCCAGCATTTT. Amino acids: CASSVSLAGPQHF.

This chain connects TRBV19 to TRBJ2-6; tentative D call: TRBD1 (6 bases). The CDR3 is 14 residues long. The V gene lost 8 bases and the J gene lost 2 bases, with 10 bases spanning the gap. CDR1 LNHDA and CDR2 SQIVND come from the germline V gene (reference sequence). The CDR3 here is CASYTGTGANVLTF. The CDR3 region has the DNA TGTGCCAGTTACACAGGGACTGGGGCCAACGTCCTGACTTTC.

V is TRBV5-6 and J is TRBJ1-2; TRBD1 matches at 7 bases. The CDR3 spans 17 residues. Germline V gene data show CDR1 as SGHDT and CDR2 as YYEEEE. V gave up 1 base and J gave up 8 bases; unmatched junction bases: 17. For the CDR3, the DNA is TGTGCCAGCAGCTTGACAGGGGACCCTTTACGAGAAGAGGGCTACACCTTC. This codes for CASSLTGDPLREEGYTF. Together with reference TRBV5-6 and TRBJ1-2, the CDR3 gives the full variable domain: DAGVTQSPTHLIKTRGQQVTLRCSPKSGHDTVSWYQQALGQGPQFIFQYYEEEERQRGNFPDRFSGHQFPNYSSELNVNALLLGDSALYLCASSLTGDPLREEGYTFGSGTRLTVV.

The chain uses TRBV5-4 and TRBJ2-7, with 9 bases that match TRBD2. Germline trimming cut 3 bases from V and 5 bases from J; bases unmatched to any gene: 9. This CDR3 has 15 residues. In germline, CDR1 is SGHNT, CDR2 YYREEE (reference sequence). CDR3 DNA: TGTGCCAGCAGCTCCTATAGCGGGAGTCTCAACGAGCAGTACTTC. This translates into CASSSYSGSLNEQYF.

The chain uses TRBV27 and TRBJ1-5; TRBD1 aligns across 7 bases. Germline-derived CDR1 and CDR2 are MNHEY and SMNVEV (reference sequence). The CDR3 spans 16 residues. The J segment lost 0 bases and the V segment lost 7 bases, leaving 9 bases of the junction unmatched. CDR3: CASNPGQQPSNQPQHF. CDR3 nucleotides: TGTGCCAGCAACCCGGGACAGCAACCTAGCAATCAGCCCCAGCATTTT.

V gene TRBV7-2 combines with J gene TRBJ2-7, with a weak D call TRBD2 (5 bases). Looked up from germline, CDR1 is SGHTA and CDR2 is FQGNSA. The CDR3 contains 14 residues. Trimming removed 2 bases at V and 5 bases at J, with 13 bases between. The CDR3 loop reads CASSLLSPGNEQYF. In nucleotides, the CDR3 is TGTGCCAGCAGCTTACTTTCTCCGGGGAACGAGCAGTACTTC. The whole variable domain, filled in from reference TRBV7-2 and TRBJ2-7, reads GAGVSQSPSNKVTEKGKDVELRCDPISGHTALYWYRQSLGQGLEFLIYFQGNSAPDKSGLPSDRFSAERTGGSVSTLTIQRTQQEDSAVYLCASSLLSPGNEQYFGPGTRLTVT.

The V call is TRBV18, the J call TRBJ1-2; possible D gene TRBD1, 6 bases. The CDR3 has 14 amino acids. V dropped 2 bases and J dropped 7 bases, with 14 bases sitting between them. The germline gives CDR1 KGHSH, CDR2 LQKENI. CDR3 sequence (DNA): TGTGCCAGCTCACCAGTCCAGGGGCGGTCTGGCTACACCTTC. Its protein product is CASSPVQGRSGYTF. Full variable domain (outside the CDR3, taken from reference TRBV18 and TRBJ1-2): NAGVMQNPRHLVRRRGQEARLRCSPMKGHSHVYWYRQLPEEGLKFMVYLQKENIIDESGMPKERFSAEFPKEGPSILRIQQVVRGDSAAYFCASSPVQGRSGYTFGSGTRLTVV.

The chain uses TRBV27 and TRBJ2-5; maybe TRBD1 (6 bases). The germline V gene encodes CDR1 MNHEY and CDR2 SMNVEV (reference sequence). The CDR3 consists of 14 residues. V was pared by 5 bases and J by 0 bases, with 10 bases between. CDR3 bases: TGTGCCAGCAGTCGCTGGGACAACCAAGAGACCCAGTACTTC. This codes for CASSRWDNQETQYF.

The J gene is TRBJ2-3, the V gene TRBV14; 9 bases agree with TRBD1. The V gene's germline CDR1 is SGHDN and CDR2 FVKESK. V gave up 0 bases and J gave up 6 bases; unmatched junction bases: 16. This CDR3 has 19 amino acids. The CDR3 nucleotides are TGTGCCAGCAGCCAAGATAATTATATGCGGGACAGGGAGGCGGATACGCAGTATTTT. Protein: CASSQDNYMRDREADTQYF.

The rearrangement links TRBV14 to TRBJ1-1; D not certain. The CDR3 has 13 residues. CDR1 and CDR2 from the germline V gene are SGHDN and FVKESK. Trimming left V 1 base short and J 1 base short, with 4 bases between. CDR3 nucleotides: TGTGCCAGCAGCCAAGTCAAGAACACTGAAGCTTTCTTT. Residues: CASSQVKNTEAFF.

This CDR3 is CASSLVAGLYEQYF. Here the CDR3 DNA reads TGTGCCAGCAGCTTAGTAGCGGGGTTATACGAGCAGTACTTC. The V and J genes are TRBV7-2 and TRBJ2-7; 8 nucleotides agree with TRBD2. J gave up 4 bases and V 1 base, and 3 bases lay outside the gene matches. CDR3 length equals 14 residues. Germline lookup yields CDR1 SGHTA and CDR2 FQGNSA.

A note on this clone: This sample includes further DNA sequences coding for the same CDR3. The chain uses TRBV9 and TRBJ1-4, with a weak D call TRBD1 (5 bases). Germline loops: CDR1 SGDLS, CDR2 YYNGEE. The CDR3 is made up of 13 amino acids. Between the trimmed V and J ends, which lost 0 bases and 8 bases, there was a span of 8 bases. The CDR3 is CASSVGGGEKLFF. The CDR3 DNA reads TGTGCCAGCAGCGTAGGGGGCGGCGAAAAACTGTTTTTT.

This sequence joins TRBV25-1 and TRBJ1-3, with 9 nucleotides matching TRBD1. Trimming took 4 bases from V and 7 from J; bases not matched to a gene: 14. In germline, CDR1 is MGHDK, CDR2 SYGVNS. This CDR3 contains 17 residues. The CDR3 spells CASSALVGTGSPNTIYF. The CDR3 bases are TGTGCCAGCAGTGCCTTAGTAGGGACAGGGAGCCCGAACACCATATATTTT.